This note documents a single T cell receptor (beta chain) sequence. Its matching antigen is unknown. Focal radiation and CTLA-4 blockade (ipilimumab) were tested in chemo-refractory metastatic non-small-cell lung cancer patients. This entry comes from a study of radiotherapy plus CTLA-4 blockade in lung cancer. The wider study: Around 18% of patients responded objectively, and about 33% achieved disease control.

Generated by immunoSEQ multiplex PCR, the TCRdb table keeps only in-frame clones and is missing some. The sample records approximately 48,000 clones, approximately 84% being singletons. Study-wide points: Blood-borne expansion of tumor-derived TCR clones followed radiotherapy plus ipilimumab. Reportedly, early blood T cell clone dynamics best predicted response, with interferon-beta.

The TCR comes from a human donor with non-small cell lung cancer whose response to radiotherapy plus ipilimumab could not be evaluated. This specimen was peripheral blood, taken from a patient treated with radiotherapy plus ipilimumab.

CDR3 bases: TGTGCCAGCCAAGGGGACTTAAGCTCCTACAATGAGCAGTTCTTC. It is translated as CASQGDLSSYNEQFF. The V call is TRBV9, the J call TRBJ2-1, with D perhaps TRBD2 (6 bases). Trimming shortened V by 7 bases and J by 0 bases, and 14 bases separated the two germline ends. The CDR3 is 15 residues long. In germline, CDR1 is SGDLS, CDR2 YYNGEE.